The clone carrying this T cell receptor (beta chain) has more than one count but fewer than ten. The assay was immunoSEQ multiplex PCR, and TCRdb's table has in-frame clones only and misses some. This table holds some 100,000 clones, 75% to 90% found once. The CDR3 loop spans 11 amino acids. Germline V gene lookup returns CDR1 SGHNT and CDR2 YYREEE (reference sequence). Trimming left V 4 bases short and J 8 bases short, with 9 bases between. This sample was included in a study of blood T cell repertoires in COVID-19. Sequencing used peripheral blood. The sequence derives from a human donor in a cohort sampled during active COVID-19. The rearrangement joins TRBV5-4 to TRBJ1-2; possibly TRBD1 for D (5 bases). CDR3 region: CASSRGSGYTF. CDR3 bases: TGTGCCAGCAGCCGGGGGAGCGGCTACACCTTC.